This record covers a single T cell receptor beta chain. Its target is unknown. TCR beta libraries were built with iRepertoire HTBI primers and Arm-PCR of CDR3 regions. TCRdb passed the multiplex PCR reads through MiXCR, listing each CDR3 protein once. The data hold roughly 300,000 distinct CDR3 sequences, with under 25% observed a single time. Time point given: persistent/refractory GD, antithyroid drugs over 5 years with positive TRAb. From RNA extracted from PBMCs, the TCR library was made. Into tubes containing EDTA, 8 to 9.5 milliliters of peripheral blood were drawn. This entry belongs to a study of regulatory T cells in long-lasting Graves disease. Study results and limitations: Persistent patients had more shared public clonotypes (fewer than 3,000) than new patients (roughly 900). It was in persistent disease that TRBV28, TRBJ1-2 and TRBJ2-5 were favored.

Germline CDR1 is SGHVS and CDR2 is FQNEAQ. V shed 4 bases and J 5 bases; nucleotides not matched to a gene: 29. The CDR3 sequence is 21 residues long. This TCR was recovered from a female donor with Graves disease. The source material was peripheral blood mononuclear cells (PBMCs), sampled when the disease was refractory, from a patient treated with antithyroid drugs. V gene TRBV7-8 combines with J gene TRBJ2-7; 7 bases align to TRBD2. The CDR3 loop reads CASSSRDGLREPTKPKDEQYF. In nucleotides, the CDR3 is TGTGCCAGCAGCTCAAGAGATGGGCTGCGGGAGCCTACCAAACCAAAGGACGAGCAGTACTTC.